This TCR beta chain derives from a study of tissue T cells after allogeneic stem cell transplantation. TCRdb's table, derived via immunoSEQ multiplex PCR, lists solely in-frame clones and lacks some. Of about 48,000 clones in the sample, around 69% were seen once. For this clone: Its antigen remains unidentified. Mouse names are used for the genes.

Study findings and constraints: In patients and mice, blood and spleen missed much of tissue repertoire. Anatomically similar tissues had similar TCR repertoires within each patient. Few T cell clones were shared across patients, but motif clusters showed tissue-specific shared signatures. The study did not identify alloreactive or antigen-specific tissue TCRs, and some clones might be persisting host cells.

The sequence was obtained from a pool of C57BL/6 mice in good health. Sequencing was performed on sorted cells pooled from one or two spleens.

The CDR3 sequence: CASGRQANTGQLYF. CDR3 DNA (partial): TGTGCCAGCGGCCGACAGGCAAACACCGGGCAGCTCTAC. The V call is TRBV13-2, the J call TRBJ2-2, with D perhaps TRBD1 (6 bases). The read halts 1 residue ahead of the CDR3 end, with the missing end drawn from the germline J gene. The CDR3 totals 14 residues. Trimming took 5 bases from V and 0 from J, leaving 8 bases between them. Germline CDR1 and CDR2: NNHNN and SYGAGS (reference sequence).